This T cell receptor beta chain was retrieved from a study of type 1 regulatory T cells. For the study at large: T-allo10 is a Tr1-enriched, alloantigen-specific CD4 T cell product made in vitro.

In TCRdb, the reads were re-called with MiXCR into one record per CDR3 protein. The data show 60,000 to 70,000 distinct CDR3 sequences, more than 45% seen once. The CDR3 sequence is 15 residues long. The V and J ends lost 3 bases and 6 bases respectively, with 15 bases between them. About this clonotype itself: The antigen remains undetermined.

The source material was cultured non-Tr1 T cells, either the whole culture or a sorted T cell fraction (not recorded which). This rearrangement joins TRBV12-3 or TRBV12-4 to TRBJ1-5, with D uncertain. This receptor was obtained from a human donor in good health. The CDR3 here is CASSFQTGLGQPQHF. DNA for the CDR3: TGTGCCAGCAGTTTCCAGACGGGCCTCGGTCAGCCCCAGCATTTT.